Each of the 20 T cell receptor beta chains below was sequenced from the same sample in a study of cytomegalovirus exposure and HLA in healthy donors. Here immunoSEQ multiplex PCR was the method, and the copy in TCRdb shows in-frame clones only, minus some. The sample yields over 250,000 clones, roughly 90% seen once. Sequencing used PBMCs. These TCRs come from a woman aged 30 to 39 in good health and CMV-seropositive.

This chain uses TRBV5-1 with TRBJ2-2, with D perhaps TRBD1 or TRBD2 (5 bases each). Trimming cost V 2 bases and J 8 bases, with 7 bases left between them. Germline loops: CDR1 SGHRS, CDR2 YFSETQ. There are 12 residues in the CDR3. CDR3 sequence: CASSFGAGELFF. Here the CDR3 DNA reads TGCGCCAGCAGCTTCGGGGCGGGGGAGCTGTTTTTT.

This sequence joins TRBV5-1 and TRBJ2-2, with D possibly being TRBD2 (7 bases). Germline V CDR1 and CDR2: SGHRS, YFSETQ. This CDR3 comprises 12 residues. The V end lost 6 bases, the J end lost 6 bases, and 9 bases lay between the germline ends. The CDR3 protein is CASMGGPGELFF. The CDR3 coding sequence is TGCGCCAGCATGGGGGGGCCCGGGGAGCTGTTTTTT. The full variable domain, in which reference TRBV5-1 and TRBJ2-2 provide the parts outside the CDR3, is KAGVTQTPRYLIKTRGQQVTLSCSPISGHRSVSWYQQTPGQGLQFLFEYFSETQRNKGNFPGRFSGRQFSNSRSEMNVSTLELGDSALYLCASMGGPGELFFGEGSRLTVL.

The V and J genes are TRBV5-1 and TRBJ1-2; D is possibly TRBD1 (5 bases). Per germline, CDR1 SGHRS and CDR2 YFSETQ. The CDR3 consists of 14 residues. V dropped 0 bases and J dropped 8 bases, with 14 bases sitting between them. CDR3 loop: CASSLAEGLGGYTF. For the CDR3, the DNA is TGCGCCAGCAGCTTGGCCGAGGGACTGGGGGGCTACACCTTC.

The chain couples TRBV18 to TRBJ2-3; D gene unclear. The germline V and J ends were trimmed by 1 base and 4 bases, with 9 bases remaining between them. This CDR3 comprises 14 residues. Germline CDR1 and CDR2: KGHSH and LQKENI. CDR3 sequence (DNA): TGTGCCAGCTCACCACGTGTTAACCCAGATACGCAGTATTTT. Protein product: CASSPRVNPDTQYF.

This chain links TRBV5-6 with TRBJ2-2, with 7 bases aligning to TRBD1. The length of the CDR3 is 18 residues. V lost 1 base, J lost 0 bases, and 9 bases stayed unmatched. Germline V lookup: CDR1 SGHDT, CDR2 YYEEEE. The CDR3 coding sequence is TGTGCCAGCAGCTTGCGTCGACAGGGCTTGACGAACACCGGGGAGCTGTTTTTT. Translating gives CASSLRRQGLTNTGELFF.

As DNA, the CDR3 is TGTGCCAGCAGTTTTTGTCGATGCAGAAATCAGCCCCAGCATTTT. This encodes CASSFCRCRNQPQHF. The chain couples TRBV28 to TRBJ1-5; D unclear. The CDR3 extends over 15 amino acids. Germline V gene data show CDR1 as MDHEN and CDR2 as SYDVKM. Trimming removed 3 bases at V and 4 bases at J, with 13 bases between.

The chain carries TRBV6-5 and TRBJ2-1; D might be TRBD1 or TRBD2, each matching 5 bases. Germline V gene data show CDR1 as MNHEY and CDR2 as SVGAGI. The V end was cut by 10 bases, the J end by 2 bases, with 6 bases between. The CDR3 consists of 11 residues. The CDR3: CATGPYNEQFF. The CDR3 DNA reads as TGTGCCACGGGACCCTACAATGAGCAGTTCTTC.

The chain is built from TRBV4-3 and TRBJ2-7, with 13 bases aligning to TRBD2. CDR1 and CDR2 from the germline V gene are LGHNA and YSLEER. This CDR3 contains 17 residues. V lost 2 bases, J lost 2 bases, and 6 bases stayed unmatched. As DNA, the CDR3 is TGCGCCAGCAGCCAAACACTAGCGGGAGGGATTACCTACGAGCAGTACTTC. This translates into CASSQTLAGGITYEQYF.

This clone showed up just once. The rearrangement joins TRBV20-1 to TRBJ2-1; D is unclear. The CDR3 runs 11 residues. CDR1 DFQATT and CDR2 SNEGSKA come from the germline V gene (reference sequence). Deletions cut 6 bases from V and 5 bases from J, with 8 bases between. This CDR3 reads CSANPDNEQFF. As DNA, the CDR3 is TGCAGTGCAAACCCGGACAATGAGCAGTTCTTC.

This clone has more than one count but fewer than ten. The chain uses TRBV6-1 and TRBJ2-7; D uncertain. Germline values: CDR1 MNHNS, CDR2 SASEGT. The CDR3 covers 11 residues. V lost 2 bases and J 5 bases, leaving 4 bases between the germline ends. In DNA form, the CDR3 reads TGTGCCAGCAGTGAATGGGACGAGCAGTACTTC. Translation gives CASSEWDEQYF.

The chain uses TRBV30 and TRBJ2-1; tentatively, D is TRBD1 (5 bases). Germline loops: CDR1 GTSNPN, CDR2 SVGIG (reference sequence). V lost 1 base to trimming and J lost 8 bases, with 18 bases between them. The CDR3 consists of 15 residues. CDR3 DNA: TGTGCCTGGAGTGCTGGGGCCGGCCCATTCTATGAGCAGTTCTTC. Its translation is CAWSAGAGPFYEQFF.

The chain employs TRBV25-1 and TRBJ2-2, with a weak D call TRBD2 (7 bases). In germline, CDR1 is MGHDK, CDR2 SYGVNS. This CDR3 contains 14 residues. The germline V and J ends were trimmed by 6 bases and 7 bases, with 15 bases remaining between them. The CDR3 nucleotides are TGTGCCAGCAGGGGGCAGGGGAGGGTCGGGGAGCTGTTTTTT. Encoded protein: CASRGQGRVGELFF.

This clone has a handful of counts. J is TRBJ2-7 and V is TRBV5-1; D gene uncertain. CDR3 length equals 14 residues. Germline V gene lookup returns CDR1 SGHRS and CDR2 YFSETQ. The V gene lost 0 bases and the J gene lost 0 bases, with 7 bases spanning the gap. The CDR3 reads CASSLGRISYEQYF. In DNA, the CDR3 is TGCGCCAGCAGCTTGGGGCGGATCTCCTACGAGCAGTACTTC.

V gene TRBV5-1 combines with J gene TRBJ2-3; D perhaps matches TRBD2 (6 bases). V lost 5 bases and J 4 bases, leaving 11 bases between the germline ends. The CDR3 spans 13 residues. The germline V gene encodes CDR1 SGHRS and CDR2 YFSETQ. The CDR3 sequence: CASSWDFPDTQYF. In DNA form, the CDR3 reads TGCGCCAGCAGTTGGGACTTCCCAGATACGCAGTATTTT.

The CDR3 DNA is TGTGCCTGGACAAGAGAAACGGGCCTCCATGGCTACACCTTC. This gives the protein CAWTRETGLHGYTF. This chain joins TRBV30 and TRBJ1-2; D uncertain. There are 14 residues in the CDR3. Per the germline V gene, CDR1 is GTSNPN and CDR2 is SVGIG (reference sequence). Between the trimmed V and J ends, which lost 4 bases and 6 bases, there was a span of 18 bases.

The J gene is TRBJ1-2, the V gene TRBV19; TRBD1 is a possible D gene (6 bases). The CDR3 has 14 residues. Germline V gene sequence: CDR1 LNHDA, CDR2 SQIVND (reference sequence). V lost 4 bases and J 3 bases, leaving 12 bases between the germline ends. The CDR3 DNA sequence: TGTGCCAGTAGTACAGAGGGGGGCTACTATGGCTACACCTTC. As protein: CASSTEGGYYGYTF.

The V call is TRBV10-3, the J call TRBJ2-7, with 7 bases identical to TRBD1. CDR1 is ENHRY and CDR2 is SYGVKD in the germline V gene. The CDR3 extends over 15 amino acids. The V and J ends lost 4 bases and 3 bases, in that order; junction bases with no gene match: 9. CDR3 region: CAISGRRQGDYEQYF. CDR3 DNA: TGTGCCATCAGTGGGCGGAGACAGGGCGACTACGAGCAGTACTTC.

The chain links TRBV15 to TRBJ1-5; D is uncertain. Germline V gene lookup returns CDR1 LNHNV and CDR2 YYDKDF (reference sequence). Between the trimmed V and J ends, which lost 0 bases and 3 bases, there was a span of 9 bases. The CDR3 is 15 residues long. The CDR3 here is CATSRDRGLNQPQHF. In DNA form, the CDR3 reads TGTGCCACCAGCAGAGATCGAGGGCTCAATCAGCCCCAGCATTTT.

V gene TRBV6-5 combines with J gene TRBJ2-2, with 8 bases that match TRBD1. This CDR3 spans 13 amino acids. In germline, CDR1 is MNHEY, CDR2 SVGAGI. Trimming at V came to 5 bases and at J to 7 bases, leaving 3 bases not matched to a gene. The DNA of the CDR3 is TGTGCCAGCAGTGGCACAGGGGGCGGGGAGCTGTTTTTT. This gives the protein CASSGTGGGELFF.

V and J are TRBV4-3 and TRBJ2-7; D tentatively fits TRBD1 or TRBD2 (5 bases each). Looked up from germline, CDR1 is LGHNA and CDR2 is YSLEER. This CDR3 region has 15 residues. The germline V and J ends were trimmed by 4 bases and 0 bases, with 13 bases remaining between them. The CDR3 here is CASSPGTGLSYEQYF. CDR3 DNA sequence: TGCGCCAGCAGCCCTGGGACGGGGCTCTCCTACGAGCAGTACTTC.